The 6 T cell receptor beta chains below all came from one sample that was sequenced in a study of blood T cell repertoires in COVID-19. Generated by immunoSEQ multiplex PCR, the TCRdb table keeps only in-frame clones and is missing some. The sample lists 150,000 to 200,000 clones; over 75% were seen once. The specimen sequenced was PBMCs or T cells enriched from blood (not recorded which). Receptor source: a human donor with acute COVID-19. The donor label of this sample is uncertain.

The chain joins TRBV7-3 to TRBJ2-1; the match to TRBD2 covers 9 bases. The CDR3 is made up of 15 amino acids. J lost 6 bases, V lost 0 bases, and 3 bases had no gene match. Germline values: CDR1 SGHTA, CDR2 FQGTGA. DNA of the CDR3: TGTGCCAGCAGCTTAACGCCGCGGGGGGGCAATGAGCAGTTCTTC. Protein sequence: CASSLTPRGGNEQFF.

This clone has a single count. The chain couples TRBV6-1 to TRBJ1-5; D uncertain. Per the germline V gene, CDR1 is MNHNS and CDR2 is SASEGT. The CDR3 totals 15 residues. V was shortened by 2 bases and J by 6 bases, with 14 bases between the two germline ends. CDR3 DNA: TGTGCCAGCAGTGAATCGGGGTACTCTACTCAGCCCCAGCATTTT. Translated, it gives CASSESGYSTQPQHF.

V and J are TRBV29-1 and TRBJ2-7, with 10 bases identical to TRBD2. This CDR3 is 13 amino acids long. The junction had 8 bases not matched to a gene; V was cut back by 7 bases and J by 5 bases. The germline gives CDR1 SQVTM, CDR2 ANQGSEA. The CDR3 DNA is TGCAGCGCCGGGACTAGCGAAACTCACGAGCAGTACTTC. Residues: CSAGTSETHEQYF.

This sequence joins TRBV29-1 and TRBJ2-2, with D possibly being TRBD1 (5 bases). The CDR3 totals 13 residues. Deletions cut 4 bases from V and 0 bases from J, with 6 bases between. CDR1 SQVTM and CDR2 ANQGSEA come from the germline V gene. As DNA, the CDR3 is TGCAGCGTTGTAGGGGCGAACACCGGGGAGCTGTTTTTT. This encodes CSVVGANTGELFF.

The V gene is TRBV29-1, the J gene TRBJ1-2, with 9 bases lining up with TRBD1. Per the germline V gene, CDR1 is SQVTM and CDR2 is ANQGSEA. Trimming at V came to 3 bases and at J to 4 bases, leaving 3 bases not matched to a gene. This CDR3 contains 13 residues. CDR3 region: CSVDPTGGYGYTF. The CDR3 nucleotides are TGCAGCGTTGATCCGACAGGGGGCTATGGCTACACCTTC.

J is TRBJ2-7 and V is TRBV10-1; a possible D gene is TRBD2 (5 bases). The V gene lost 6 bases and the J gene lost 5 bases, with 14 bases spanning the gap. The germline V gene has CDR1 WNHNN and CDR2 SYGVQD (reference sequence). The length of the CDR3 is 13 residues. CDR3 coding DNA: TGCGCCAGCAGCGGAGGCGGCTACCACGAGCAGTACTTC. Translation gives CASSGGGYHEQYF.